One sample yielded the 27 T cell receptor beta chains listed below, sequenced in a study of radiotherapy plus CTLA-4 blockade in lung cancer. This table comes from immunoSEQ multiplex PCR, and its TCRdb copy is limited to in-frame clones, with some not included. The sample yields about 24,000 clones, 60% to 85% seen once. The sample here was peripheral blood, taken from a patient treated with radiotherapy plus ipilimumab. The source of these receptors is a human donor with non-small cell lung cancer whose response to radiotherapy plus ipilimumab could not be evaluated.

The chain has TRBV5-6 and TRBJ2-5; D gene ambiguous. The CDR3 is 11 amino acids. CDR1 is SGHDT, CDR2 YYEEEE, per germline. V gave up 4 bases and J gave up 5 bases, with 6 bases separating them. The CDR3 loop reads CASSQLETQYF. The CDR3 DNA is TGTGCCAGCAGCCAACTGGAGACCCAGTACTTC.

The V gene is TRBV2, the J gene TRBJ2-1; 8 nucleotides agree with TRBD2. The V gene end was trimmed by 1 base and the J gene end by 13 bases; junction bases not matched to a gene: 3. In germline, CDR1 is SNHLY, CDR2 FYNNEI. This CDR3 region has 12 residues. The CDR3: CASSEVAGSQFF. The CDR3 region has the DNA TGTGCCAGCAGTGAAGTAGCGGGAAGTCAGTTCTTC.

The chain joins TRBV18 to TRBJ2-7; 9 bases align to TRBD1. The ends lost 3 bases at V and 7 bases at J; junction bases unmatched: 10. The CDR3 has 15 residues. Germline CDR1 KGHSH, CDR2 LQKENI. The CDR3 protein is CASSPSQQGAREQYF. As DNA, the CDR3 is TGTGCCAGCTCACCTTCCCAACAGGGGGCTCGAGAGCAGTACTTC.

V usage is TRBV30 and J usage is TRBJ2-4, with TRBD1 identical over 8 bases. Germline V CDR1 and CDR2: GTSNPN, SVGIG (reference sequence). V gave up 3 bases and J gave up 8 bases; unmatched junction bases: 3. CDR3 length: 12 residues. The CDR3 nucleotides read TGTGCCTGGAGACAGGGGGTATACATTCAGTACTTC. This sequence encodes CAWRQGVYIQYF. The full variable domain, with the rest looked up from reference TRBV30 and TRBJ2-4, is SQTIHQWPATLVQPVGSPLSLECTVEGTSNPNLYWYRQAAGRGLQLLFYSVGIGQISSEVPQNLSASRPQDRQFILSSKKLLLSDSGFYLCAWRQGVYIQYFGAGTRLSVL.

The rearrangement uses TRBV19 and TRBJ2-1, with TRBD2 matching over 7 bases. This CDR3 has 14 residues. V shed 6 bases and J 7 bases; nucleotides not matched to a gene: 9. CDR1 is LNHDA, CDR2 SQIVND, per germline (reference sequence). CDR3 sequence reads: CASRRLGTINEQFF. CDR3 nucleotide sequence: TGTGCCAGTAGACGACTAGGGACTATTAATGAGCAGTTCTTC.

This clone has a handful of counts. This chain joins TRBV18 and TRBJ2-2; 7 bases fit TRBD1. The length of the CDR3 is 14 residues. V trimming: 1 base; J trimming: 6 bases; junction bases outside the gene matches: 2. Germline V gene lookup returns CDR1 KGHSH and CDR2 LQKENI. The CDR3 region has the DNA TGTGCCAGCTCACCACAAACAGGGGCCGGGGAGCTGTTTTTT. This encodes CASSPQTGAGELFF.

The chain joins TRBV18 to TRBJ2-4, with D possibly TRBD2 on 5 matching bases. In germline, CDR1 is KGHSH, CDR2 LQKENI. The CDR3 covers 14 residues. The germline V and J ends were trimmed by 3 bases and 0 bases, with 6 bases remaining between them. CDR3 bases: TGTGCCAGCTCACCGGGAGCAGCCAAAAACATTCAGTACTTC. Residues: CASSPGAAKNIQYF.

The chain uses TRBV19 and TRBJ2-4; TRBD1 matches 9 bases. The CDR3 extends over 15 amino acids. Germline V lookup: CDR1 LNHDA, CDR2 SQIVND (reference sequence). V was clipped by 5 bases and J by 8 bases; unmatched bases: 10. The CDR3 DNA reads TGTGCCAGTAGTCCACCCGGGACAGGGAGTGACATTCAGTACTTC. Encoded protein: CASSPPGTGSDIQYF. Drawing the rest from reference TRBV19 and TRBJ2-4, the complete variable domain is DGGITQSPKYLFRKEGQNVTLSCEQNLNHDAMYWYRQDPGQGLRLIYYSQIVNDFQKGDIAEGYSVSREKKESFPLTVTSAQKNPTAFYLCASSPPGTGSDIQYFGAGTRLSVL.

With regard to this clone: The limits of the CDR3 on the DNA are not certain, so only TCRdb's listed CDR3 is given. The V gene is TRBV7-9, the J gene TRBJ2-5; the table's D call, TRBD1, was not checked against the DNA. Germline loops: CDR1 SEHNR, CDR2 FQNEAQ (reference sequence). The CDR3 sequence runs 14 residues, both termini included. CDR3 region: CASSFILAQETQYF.

The rearrangement uses TRBV5-4 and TRBJ1-4; no firm D call. V was clipped by 2 bases and J by 6 bases, with 5 bases between them. The V gene's germline CDR1 is SGHNT and CDR2 YYREEE (reference sequence). This CDR3 has 12 amino acids. The CDR3 nucleotides are TGTGCCAGCAGCTTCTACGATGAAAAACTGTTTTTT. Translated, it gives CASSFYDEKLFF.

V and J are TRBV28 and TRBJ2-1; 12 positions match TRBD1. V shed 5 bases and J 6 bases; nucleotides not matched to a gene: 8. This CDR3 comprises 16 residues. Germline V gene data show CDR1 as MDHEN and CDR2 as SYDVKM. The CDR3 nucleotides read TGTGCCAGCAGTACCCCCGGGACAGGGGGCATCAATGAGCAGTTCTTC. Amino acid sequence: CASSTPGTGGINEQFF.

The CDR3 bases are TGTGCCTGGAGTGTAACTAGCGGCCTTGGGGAGCAGTACTTC. This codes for CAWSVTSGLGEQYF. This chain joins TRBV30 and TRBJ2-7; 8 bases map to TRBD2. CDR1 and CDR2 (germline): GTSNPN, SVGIG (reference sequence). The CDR3 is made up of 14 amino acids. V dropped 0 bases and J dropped 7; count of bases not matched to a gene: 8.

The gene calls are TRBV6-5 and TRBJ1-1, with D tentatively TRBD1 (5 bases). Per germline, CDR1 MNHEY and CDR2 SVGAGI. The length of the CDR3 is 13 residues. V gave up 0 bases and J gave up 4 bases, with 6 bases separating them. CDR3 protein: CASSYSRGTEAFF. The CDR3 nucleotides are TGTGCCAGCAGTTACTCTAGGGGCACTGAAGCTTTCTTT.

The gene calls are TRBV28 and TRBJ2-7; 12 bases are shared with TRBD2. The germline V gene has CDR1 MDHEN and CDR2 SYDVKM. With V trimmed by 4 bases and J by 6 bases, 16 bases remained unmatched. The CDR3 totals 18 residues. DNA of the CDR3: TGTGCCAGCAGTTACAGGAAAAGACTAGCGGGAGTTAATTTCGAGCAGTACTTC. Translation: CASSYRKRLAGVNFEQYF.

V usage is TRBV7-8 and J usage is TRBJ2-7, with a possible D match to TRBD1 (6 bases). Trimming stripped 1 base from V and 5 bases from J, with 9 bases between. The CDR3 length is 13 residues. The germline V gene has CDR1 SGHVS and CDR2 FQNEAQ. CDR3 DNA sequence: TGTGCCAGCAGCTTAGAGGACAGAGACGAGCAGTACTTC. Protein sequence: CASSLEDRDEQYF.

This clone has just a few counts. CDR3 DNA sequence: TGTGCCAGCAGTTTATCTAGGACACTCAACTACGAGCAGTACTTC. Translating gives CASSLSRTLNYEQYF. V usage is TRBV27 and J usage is TRBJ2-7, with TRBD1 as a possible D gene (5 bases). The CDR3 has 15 amino acids. V gave up 0 bases and J gave up 3 bases, with 12 bases separating them. CDR1 is MNHEY, CDR2 SMNVEV, per germline (reference sequence).

The rearrangement joins TRBV28 to TRBJ1-2; D may be TRBD1 (5 bases). The V gene's germline CDR1 is MDHEN and CDR2 SYDVKM. This CDR3 spans 13 amino acids. Trimming pared 8 bases from V and 4 bases from J, leaving 14 bases between. CDR3 region: CASRPGGFYGYTF. CDR3 DNA sequence: TGTGCCAGCCGCCCGGGGGGTTTCTATGGCTACACCTTC.

The rearrangement uses TRBV5-1 and TRBJ1-5, with 7 nucleotides matching TRBD1. The CDR3 loop spans 13 amino acids. V shed 3 bases, J shed 4 bases, and the junction held 1 base outside the gene matches. Germline lookup yields CDR1 SGHRS and CDR2 YFSETQ. CDR3 protein: CASSWDRNQPQHF. The CDR3 DNA is TGCGCCAGCAGCTGGGACAGAAATCAGCCCCAGCATTTT.

This sequence joins TRBV11-2 and TRBJ1-2; TRBD1 matches 7 bases. Per the germline V gene, CDR1 is SGHAT and CDR2 is FQNNGV. The V gene end was trimmed by 5 bases and the J gene end by 0 bases; junction bases not matched to a gene: 6. CDR3 length: 15 residues. The CDR3 DNA follows: TGTGCCAGCAGCCCAGAGGGGGCGGCTAACTATGGCTACACCTTC. Encoded protein: CASSPEGAANYGYTF.

This chain uses TRBV7-8 with TRBJ2-7; D gene unclear. V was cut by 2 bases and J by 7 bases, with 12 bases left in between. CDR3 length: 13 amino acids. Germline V gives CDR1 SGHVS, CDR2 FQNEAQ. The CDR3 region has the DNA TGTGCCAGCAGCTTACTCCTGTCGCAGGAGCAGTACTTC. Its translation is CASSLLLSQEQYF.

The chain couples TRBV5-8 to TRBJ2-5; TRBD1 agrees at 9 bases. With V trimmed by 4 bases and J by 4 bases, 5 bases remained unmatched. The CDR3 is made up of 14 amino acids. CDR1 and CDR2 from the germline V gene are SGHTS and YDEGEE. CDR3 region: CASSTDRGRETQYF. In DNA form, the CDR3 reads TGTGCCAGCAGCACTGACAGGGGGAGAGAGACCCAGTACTTC.

CDR3 region: CASTGRGRAGANVLTF. CDR3 sequence (DNA): TGCGCCAGCACAGGACGGGGGAGGGCTGGGGCCAACGTCCTGACTTTC. The chain is built from TRBV5-1 and TRBJ2-6; 7 nucleotides agree with TRBD2. This CDR3 comprises 16 residues. Trimming took 6 bases from V and 2 from J; bases not matched to a gene: 8. Per germline, CDR1 SGHRS and CDR2 YFSETQ.

The rearrangement joins TRBV30 to TRBJ1-6, with D unresolved. V dropped 5 bases and J dropped 0 bases, with 11 bases sitting between them. This CDR3 is 15 amino acids long. Germline V gene sequence: CDR1 GTSNPN, CDR2 SVGIG (reference sequence). CDR3 coding DNA: TGTGCCTGGGCCGCGCAAAGCTCCTATAATTCACCCCTCCACTTT. It specifies CAWAAQSSYNSPLHF.

The V and J genes are TRBV7-2 and TRBJ1-4, with 8 bases aligning to TRBD1. V lost 0 bases to trimming and J lost 9 bases; unmatched junction nucleotides: 3. There are 14 residues in the CDR3. The germline V gene encodes CDR1 SGHTA and CDR2 FQGNSA. This CDR3 reads CASSLAGRGQKLFF. CDR3 coding DNA: TGTGCCAGCAGCTTAGCAGGCAGGGGGCAAAAACTGTTTTTT.

This chain connects TRBV10-3 to TRBJ2-7; TRBD2 agrees at 7 bases. Per the germline V gene, CDR1 is ENHRY and CDR2 is SYGVKD. After removal of 4 bases from V and 0 bases from J, the junction contained 6 bases not matched to a gene. The CDR3 runs 15 residues. CDR3 sequence: CAISGGAGSSYEQYF. For the CDR3, the DNA is TGTGCCATCAGTGGGGGAGCGGGGAGCTCCTACGAGCAGTACTTC.

The V call is TRBV18, the J call TRBJ2-1, with 8 bases that match TRBD2. The CDR3 is 16 residues long. V trimming: 1 base; J trimming: 7 bases; junction bases outside the gene matches: 9. Germline V lookup: CDR1 KGHSH, CDR2 LQKENI. In DNA, the CDR3 is TGTGCCAGCTCACCACGGGGGGGACTAGTCGCAAATGAGCAGTTCTTC. The encoded protein is CASSPRGGLVANEQFF.

V and J are TRBV10-3 and TRBJ2-2; D is perhaps TRBD1 (5 bases). Between the trimmed V and J ends, which lost 5 bases and 6 bases, there was a span of 16 bases. CDR1 is ENHRY, CDR2 SYGVKD, per germline. The CDR3 has 15 amino acids. The CDR3 DNA reads as TGTGCCATCAGTCCCGGGCCAGGGAATCCCGGGGAGCTGTTTTTT. Translation: CAISPGPGNPGELFF.